This T cell receptor beta chain was recorded in a study of shared T cell receptors in the human thymus. Here immunoSEQ multiplex PCR was the method, and the copy in TCRdb shows in-frame clones only, minus some. Among 500,000 to 550,000 clones listed, around 78% were seen once. About this clone: The sample carries other DNA sequences with the same CDR3.

The CDR3 spans 15 residues. Unmatched junction bases numbered 6, after V lost 4 bases and J lost 1 base. From germline, CDR1 is SGHRS and CDR2 YFSETQ. These data were also reused for a study on human thymus T cells. That study adds: During corrective heart surgery, resections were taken, and the thymus tissue came from them. Thymic as well as blood repertoires seemed to favor certain V and J genes unevenly. Unrelated people showed highly overlapping thymic repertoires, related research reported.

The receptor was derived from a boy younger than two with a congenital heart defect. This rearrangement joins TRBV5-1 to TRBJ2-7, with 9 bases aligning to TRBD1. The sequencing sample was made of thymocytes. The CDR3 here is CASSPGTGRSYEQYF. CDR3 nucleotides: TGCGCCAGCAGCCCAGGGACAGGGCGATCCTACGAGCAGTACTTC.